Below, 4 T cell receptor beta chains from the same sample are listed, as sequenced in a study of blood T cell repertoires in COVID-19. TCRdb's table, derived via immunoSEQ multiplex PCR, lists solely in-frame clones and lacks some. The sample yields fewer than 350,000 clones, approximately 83% seen once. Sequenced: peripheral blood. All receptors derive from a woman aged 25 to 39 who had recovered from COVID-19.

This chain links TRBV7-2 with TRBJ1-4, with D maybe TRBD1 (5 bases). The CDR3 has 15 residues. Germline CDR1 SGHTA, CDR2 FQGNSA. V was clipped by 1 base and J by 10 bases, with 16 bases between them. The CDR3: CASSLGTPRGGKLFF. The CDR3 coding sequence is TGTGCCAGCAGCTTAGGGACCCCTCGGGGGGGAAAACTGTTTTTT.

Turning to this clone: Other DNA sequences in the same sample also yield this CDR3. This sequence joins TRBV19 and TRBJ1-1; D possibly corresponds to TRBD1 (5 bases). The CDR3 runs to 13 residues. Trimming shortened V by 3 bases and J by 2 bases, and 7 bases separated the two germline ends. Germline V gene data show CDR1 as LNHDA and CDR2 as SQIVND (reference sequence). CDR3 protein: CASSIGGNTEAFF. In DNA form, the CDR3 reads TGTGCCAGTAGTATCGGGGGAAACACTGAAGCTTTCTTT.

The chain has TRBV5-6 and TRBJ2-1, with D possibly TRBD2 on 5 matching bases. The CDR3 has 12 residues. The V gene lost 2 bases and the J gene lost 7 bases, with 7 bases spanning the gap. CDR1 is SGHDT and CDR2 is YYEEEE in the germline V gene. The CDR3 loop is CASSFGGNEQFF. DNA for the CDR3: TGTGCCAGCAGCTTTGGCGGGAATGAGCAGTTCTTC.

The chain recombines TRBV15 with TRBJ2-7, with D perhaps TRBD1 (6 bases). Trimming shortened V by 2 bases and J by 2 bases, and 10 bases separated the two germline ends. CDR1 and CDR2 (germline): LNHNV, YYDKDF (reference sequence). The CDR3 is made up of 14 amino acids. CDR3 in amino acids: CATSRNRAPYEQYF. The CDR3 DNA reads as TGTGCCACCAGCAGAAACAGGGCCCCCTACGAGCAGTACTTC.